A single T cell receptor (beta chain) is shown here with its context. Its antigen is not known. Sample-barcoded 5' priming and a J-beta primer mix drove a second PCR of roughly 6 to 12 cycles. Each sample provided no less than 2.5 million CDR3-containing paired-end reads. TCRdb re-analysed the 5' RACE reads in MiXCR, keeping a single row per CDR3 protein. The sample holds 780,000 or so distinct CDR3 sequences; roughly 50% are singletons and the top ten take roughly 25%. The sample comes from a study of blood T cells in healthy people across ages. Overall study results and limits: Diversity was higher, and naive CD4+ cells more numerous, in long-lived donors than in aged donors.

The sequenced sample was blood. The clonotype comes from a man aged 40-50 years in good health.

CDR3 bases: TGTGCCAGCAGTTCCCGGGACAGCTCCCGGTGGTCCTACGAGCAGTACTTC. Translating gives CASSSRDSSRWSYEQYF. This chain links TRBV6-5 with TRBJ2-7; 7 bases fit TRBD1. V dropped 4 bases and J dropped 1; count of bases not matched to a gene: 13. CDR3 size: 17 residues. Germline values: CDR1 MNHEY, CDR2 SVGAGI.